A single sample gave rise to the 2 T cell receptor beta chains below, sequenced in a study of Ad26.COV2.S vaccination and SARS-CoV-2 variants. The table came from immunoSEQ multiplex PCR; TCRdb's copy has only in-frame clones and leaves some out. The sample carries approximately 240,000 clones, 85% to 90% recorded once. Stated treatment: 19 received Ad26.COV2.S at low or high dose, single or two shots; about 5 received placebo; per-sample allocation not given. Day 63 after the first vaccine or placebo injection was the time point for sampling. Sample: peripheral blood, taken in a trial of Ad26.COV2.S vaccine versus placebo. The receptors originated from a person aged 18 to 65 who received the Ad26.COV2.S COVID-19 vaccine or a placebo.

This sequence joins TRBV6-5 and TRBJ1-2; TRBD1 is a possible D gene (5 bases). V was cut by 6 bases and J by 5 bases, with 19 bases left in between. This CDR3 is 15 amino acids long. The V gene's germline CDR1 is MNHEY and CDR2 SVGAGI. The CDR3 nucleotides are TGTGCCAGCAGAGCCGATCTTGGTGACAGTTATGGCTACACCTTC. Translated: CASRADLGDSYGYTF.

CDR3 loop: CASSTGQGMPETQYF. CDR3 DNA sequence: TGCGCCAGCAGCACTGGACAGGGAATGCCAGAGACCCAGTACTTC. The rearrangement uses TRBV10-1 and TRBJ2-5, with 8 bases that match TRBD1. The CDR3 loop spans 15 amino acids. Germline V CDR1 and CDR2: WNHNN, SYGVQD (reference sequence). J was trimmed by 4 bases and V by 6 bases; bases with no gene match: 10.